This T cell receptor (beta chain) was observed in a study of regulatory T cells in long-lasting Graves disease. With iRepertoire HTBI primers and Arm-PCR of CDR3 regions, TCR beta libraries were built. TCRdb called the multiplex PCR reads again in MiXCR, with one record for every CDR3 protein. The data contain a few hundred thousand distinct CDR3 sequences, around 11% of them singletons. There are many counts of this clonotype. This sample's time point: newly diagnosed GD, antithyroid drugs for less than 3 months. RNA extracted from PBMCs served as the sequencing template. From germline, CDR1 is SGHVS and CDR2 FNYEAQ. V was cut by 4 bases and J by 1 base, with 16 bases left in between. CDR3 length: 16 amino acids. This sample also belongs to another study, concerning T cells in Graves' hyperthyroidism and ophthalmopathy.

The rearrangement links TRBV7-6 to TRBJ1-1; TRBD1 is a possible D gene (6 bases). The TCR originated in a woman younger than 35 with Graves disease. The source material was peripheral blood mononuclear cells (PBMCs), sampled at new diagnosis, from a patient treated with antithyroid drugs. CDR3 loop: CASSSARQAENTEAFF. DNA of the CDR3: TGTGCCAGCAGCTCCGCCCGACAGGCTGAGAACACTGAAGCTTTCTTT.